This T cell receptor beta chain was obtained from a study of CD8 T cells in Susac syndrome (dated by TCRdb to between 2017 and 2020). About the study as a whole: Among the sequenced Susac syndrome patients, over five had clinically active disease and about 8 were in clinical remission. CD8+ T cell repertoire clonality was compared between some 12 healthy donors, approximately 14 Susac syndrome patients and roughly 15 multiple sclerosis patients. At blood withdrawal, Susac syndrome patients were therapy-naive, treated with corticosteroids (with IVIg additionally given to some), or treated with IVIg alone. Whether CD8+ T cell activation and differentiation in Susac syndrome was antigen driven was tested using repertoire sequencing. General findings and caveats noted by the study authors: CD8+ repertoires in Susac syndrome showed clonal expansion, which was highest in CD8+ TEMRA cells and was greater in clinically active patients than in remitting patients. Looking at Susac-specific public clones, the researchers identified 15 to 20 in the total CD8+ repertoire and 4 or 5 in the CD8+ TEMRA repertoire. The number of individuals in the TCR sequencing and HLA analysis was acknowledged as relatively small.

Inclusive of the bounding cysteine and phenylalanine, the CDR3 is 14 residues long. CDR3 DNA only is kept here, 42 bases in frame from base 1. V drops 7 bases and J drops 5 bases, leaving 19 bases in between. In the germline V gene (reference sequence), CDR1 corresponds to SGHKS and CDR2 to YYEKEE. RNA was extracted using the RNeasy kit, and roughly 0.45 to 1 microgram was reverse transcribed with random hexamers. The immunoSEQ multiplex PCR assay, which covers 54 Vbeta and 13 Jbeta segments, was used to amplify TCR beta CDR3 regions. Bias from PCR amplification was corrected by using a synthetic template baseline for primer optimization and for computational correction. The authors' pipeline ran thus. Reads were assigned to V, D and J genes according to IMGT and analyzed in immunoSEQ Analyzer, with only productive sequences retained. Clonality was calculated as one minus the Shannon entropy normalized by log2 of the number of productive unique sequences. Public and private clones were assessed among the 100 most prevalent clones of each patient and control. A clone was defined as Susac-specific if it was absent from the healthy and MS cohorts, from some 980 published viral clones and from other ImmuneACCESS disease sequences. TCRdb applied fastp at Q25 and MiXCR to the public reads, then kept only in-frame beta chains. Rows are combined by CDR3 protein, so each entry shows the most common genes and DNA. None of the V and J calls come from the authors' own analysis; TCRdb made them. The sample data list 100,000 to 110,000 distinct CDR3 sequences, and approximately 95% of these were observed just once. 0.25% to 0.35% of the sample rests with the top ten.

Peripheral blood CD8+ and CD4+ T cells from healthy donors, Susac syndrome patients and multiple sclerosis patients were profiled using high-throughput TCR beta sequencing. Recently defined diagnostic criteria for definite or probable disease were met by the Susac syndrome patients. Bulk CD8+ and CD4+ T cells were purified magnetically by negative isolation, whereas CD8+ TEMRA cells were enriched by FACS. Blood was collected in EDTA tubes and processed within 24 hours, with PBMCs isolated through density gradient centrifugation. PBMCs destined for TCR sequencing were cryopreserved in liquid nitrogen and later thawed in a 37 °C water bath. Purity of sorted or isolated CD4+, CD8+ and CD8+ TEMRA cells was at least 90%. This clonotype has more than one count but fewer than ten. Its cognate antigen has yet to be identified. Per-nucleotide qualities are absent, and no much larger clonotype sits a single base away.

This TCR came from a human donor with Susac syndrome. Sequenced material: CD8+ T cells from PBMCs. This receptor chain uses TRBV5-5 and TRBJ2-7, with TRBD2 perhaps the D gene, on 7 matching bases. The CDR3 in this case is CASSHGGRFDEQYF. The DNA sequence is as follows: TGTGCCAGCTCTCACGGGGGGCGCTTCGACGAGCAGTACTTC.